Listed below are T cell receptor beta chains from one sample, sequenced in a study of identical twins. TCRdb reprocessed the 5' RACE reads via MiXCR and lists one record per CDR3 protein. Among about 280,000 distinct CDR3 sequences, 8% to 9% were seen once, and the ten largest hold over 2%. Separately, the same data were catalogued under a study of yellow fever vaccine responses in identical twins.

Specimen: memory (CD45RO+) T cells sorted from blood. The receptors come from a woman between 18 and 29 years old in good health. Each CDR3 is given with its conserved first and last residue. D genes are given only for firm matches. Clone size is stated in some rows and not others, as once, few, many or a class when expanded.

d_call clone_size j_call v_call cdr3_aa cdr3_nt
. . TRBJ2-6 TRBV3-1 CASNSWGNSGANVLTF TGTGCCAGCAACTCTTGGGGGAACTCTGGGGCCAACGTCCTGACTTTC
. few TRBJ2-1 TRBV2 CASSGPTHEQFF TGTGCCAGCAGTGGGCCTACCCATGAGCAGTTCTTC
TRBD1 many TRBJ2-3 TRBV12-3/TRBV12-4 CASSLRTGDSSTDTQYF TGTGCCAGCAGTTTAAGGACAGGGGATTCTAGCACAGATACGCAGTATTTT
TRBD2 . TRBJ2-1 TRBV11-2 CASSPRLAGGTSYNEQFF TGTGCCAGCAGCCCGCGACTAGCGGGGGGGACCTCCTACAATGAGCAGTTCTTC
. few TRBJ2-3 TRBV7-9 CAIASTDTQYF TGTGCCATCGCGTCTACAGATACGCAGTATTTT
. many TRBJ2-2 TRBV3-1 CASSPVYGAMAGELFF TGTGCCAGCAGCCCAGTTTACGGGGCGATGGCCGGGGAGCTGTTTTTT
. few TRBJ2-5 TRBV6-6 CASADFLEETQYF TGTGCCAGCGCAGATTTCCTGGAAGAGACCCAGTACTTC
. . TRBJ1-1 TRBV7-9 CASSLDGLTEAFF TGTGCCAGCAGCTTAGACGGCCTCACTGAAGCTTTCTTT
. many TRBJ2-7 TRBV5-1 CASSLASELKISYEQYF TGCGCCAGCAGCTTGGCTTCGGAATTGAAAATCTCCTACGAGCAGTACTTC
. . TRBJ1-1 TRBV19 CASSSPTVPEAFF TGTGCCAGTAGTTCTCCGACAGTGCCCGAAGCTTTCTTT
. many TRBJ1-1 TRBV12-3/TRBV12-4 CASTYKLHTEAFF TGTGCCAGCACCTACAAGCTGCACACTGAAGCTTTCTTT
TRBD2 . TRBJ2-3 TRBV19 CASLGLKTQYF TGTGCCAGTCTGGGACTAAAGACGCAGTATTTT
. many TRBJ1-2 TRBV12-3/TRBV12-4 CASSLQGRYGYTF TGTGCCAGCAGCCTACAGGGCCGCTATGGCTACACCTTC
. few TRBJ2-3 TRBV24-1 CATPGVSTDTQYF TGTGCCACCCCGGGGGTAAGCACAGATACGCAGTATTTT
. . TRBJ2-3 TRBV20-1 CSARDSRRDTQYF TGCAGTGCTAGAGATTCGCGGCGGGATACGCAGTATTTT
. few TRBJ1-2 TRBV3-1 CASSQGQGTYGYTF TGTGCCAGCAGCCAAGGGCAGGGAACCTATGGCTACACCTTC
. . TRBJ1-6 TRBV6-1 CASSQGSYNSPLHF TGTGCCAGCAGCCAGGGCTCCTATAATTCACCCCTCCACTTT
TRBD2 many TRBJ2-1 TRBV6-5 CASSFTASGSSPNEQFF TGTGCCAGCAGTTTCACCGCTAGCGGGAGCTCCCCCAATGAGCAGTTCTTC
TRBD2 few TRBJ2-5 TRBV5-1 CASSDKREGETQYF TGCGCCAGCAGCGATAAGCGGGAGGGGGAGACCCAGTACTTC
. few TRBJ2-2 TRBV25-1 CASVGGEQGTGELFF TGTGCCAGCGTCGGCGGGGAGCAGGGCACCGGGGAGCTGTTTTTT
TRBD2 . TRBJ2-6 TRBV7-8 CASSGGLAGETGANVLTF TGTGCCAGCAGCGGCGGACTAGCGGGGGAAACTGGGGCCAACGTCCTGACTTTC
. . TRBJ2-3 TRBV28 CASSPWGGGAVDTQYF TGTGCCAGCAGCCCCTGGGGAGGTGGGGCTGTTGATACGCAGTATTTT
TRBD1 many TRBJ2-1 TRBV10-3 CAISVTGTEGYEQFF TGTGCCATCAGTGTAACCGGGACAGAAGGATATGAGCAGTTCTTC
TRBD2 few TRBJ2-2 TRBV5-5 CASSSLAGAGTGELFF TGTGCCAGCAGCTCTTTAGCGGGAGCGGGCACCGGGGAGCTGTTTTTT
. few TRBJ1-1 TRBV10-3 CAISELSGANTEAFF TGTGCCATCAGTGAGTTATCAGGGGCGAACACTGAAGCTTTCTTT
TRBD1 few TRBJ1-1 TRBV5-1 CASSYDRGRGNTEAFF TGCGCCAGCAGCTACGACAGGGGGCGAGGGAACACTGAAGCTTTCTTT
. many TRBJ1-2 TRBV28 CASSSPGPLNYGYTF TGTGCCAGCAGTTCACCAGGCCCCCTTAACTATGGCTACACCTTC
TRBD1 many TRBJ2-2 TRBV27 CASSLYYGTGKNGELFF TGTGCCAGCAGTTTATACTACGGGACAGGGAAAAACGGGGAGCTGTTTTTT
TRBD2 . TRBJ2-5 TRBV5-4 CASSLSARGQETQYF TGTGCCAGCAGCTTGTCCGCGCGGGGGCAAGAGACCCAGTACTTC
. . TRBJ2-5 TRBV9 CASSVGGAGETQYF TGTGCCAGCAGCGTAGGTGGGGCCGGGGAGACCCAGTACTTC
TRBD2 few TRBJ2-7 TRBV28 CASSLAPSGDPYEQYF TGTGCCAGCAGCCTTGCCCCTAGCGGGGACCCCTACGAGCAGTACTTC
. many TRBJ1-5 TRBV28 CASGVQGDNQPQHF TGTGCCAGCGGAGTACAGGGTGACAATCAGCCCCAGCATTTT
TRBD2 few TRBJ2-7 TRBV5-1 CASSGEGEQYF TGCGCCAGCAGCGGGGAGGGCGAGCAGTACTTC
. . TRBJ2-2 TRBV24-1 CATSDLSGSGITGELFF TGTGCCACCAGTGATTTGTCCGGGAGCGGTATAACCGGGGAGCTGTTTTTT
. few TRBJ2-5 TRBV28 CASSLLAETQYF TGTGCCAGCAGCTTATTAGCGGAGACCCAGTACTTC
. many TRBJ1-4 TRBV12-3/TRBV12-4 CASSLRNNEKLFF TGTGCCAGCAGTTTGAGGAATAATGAAAAACTGTTTTTT
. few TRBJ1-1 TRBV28 CASSLTRKAFF TGTGCCAGCAGCTTGACACGAAAAGCTTTCTTT
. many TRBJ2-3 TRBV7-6 CASSTFTDTQYF TGTGCCAGCAGCACCTTCACAGATACGCAGTATTTT
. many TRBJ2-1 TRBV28 CASIPGAGRYNEQFF TGTGCCAGCATCCCGGGGGCAGGGAGATACAATGAGCAGTTCTTC
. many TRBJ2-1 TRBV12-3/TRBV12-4 CASSLGGSSYNEQFF TGTGCCAGCAGTTTAGGGGGGAGCTCCTACAATGAGCAGTTCTTC
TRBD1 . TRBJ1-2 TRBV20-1 CSARRADRVYGYTF TGCAGTGCAAGACGTGCAGACAGGGTCTATGGCTACACCTTC
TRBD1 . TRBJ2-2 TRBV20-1 CSARHRDRGPGELFF TGCAGTGCTAGACATCGAGACAGGGGGCCCGGGGAGCTGTTTTTT
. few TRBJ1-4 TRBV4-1 CASSPSVTNEKLFF TGCGCCAGCAGCCCGAGCGTCACTAATGAAAAACTGTTTTTT
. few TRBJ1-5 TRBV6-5 CASKNTGNQPQHF TGTGCCAGCAAAAATACAGGGAATCAGCCCCAGCATTTT
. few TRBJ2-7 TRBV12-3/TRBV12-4 CASSFGSNEQYF TGTGCCAGCAGTTTTGGGTCCAACGAGCAGTACTTC
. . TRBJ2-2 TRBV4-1 CASSHVQGPFTGELFF TGCGCCAGCAGCCATGTACAAGGCCCCTTCACCGGGGAGCTGTTTTTT
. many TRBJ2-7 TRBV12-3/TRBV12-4 CASSQALGEQYF TGTGCCAGCAGCCAAGCTTTGGGAGAGCAGTACTTC
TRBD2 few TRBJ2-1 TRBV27 CASSLLRTSGGMVYEQFF TGTGCCAGCAGTTTGCTCCGGACTAGCGGGGGGATGGTCTATGAGCAGTTCTTC
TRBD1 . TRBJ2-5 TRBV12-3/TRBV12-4 CASSSGTGGGETQYF TGTGCCAGCAGTTCCGGGACAGGGGGGGGAGAGACCCAGTACTTC
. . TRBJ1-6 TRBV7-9 CASSSWLGSAGSPLHF TGTGCCAGCAGCTCCTGGCTTGGGAGCGCGGGATCACCCCTCCACTTT
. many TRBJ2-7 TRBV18 CASSPKSREQYF TGTGCCAGCTCACCGAAGAGTCGGGAGCAGTACTTC
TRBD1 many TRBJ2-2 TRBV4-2 CASSEGQGGTGELFF TGTGCCAGCAGCGAGGGACAGGGAGGGACCGGGGAGCTGTTTTTT
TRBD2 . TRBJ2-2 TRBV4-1 CASSLETSLSGELFF TGCGCCAGCAGCCTAGAGACTAGCCTTTCCGGGGAGCTGTTTTTT